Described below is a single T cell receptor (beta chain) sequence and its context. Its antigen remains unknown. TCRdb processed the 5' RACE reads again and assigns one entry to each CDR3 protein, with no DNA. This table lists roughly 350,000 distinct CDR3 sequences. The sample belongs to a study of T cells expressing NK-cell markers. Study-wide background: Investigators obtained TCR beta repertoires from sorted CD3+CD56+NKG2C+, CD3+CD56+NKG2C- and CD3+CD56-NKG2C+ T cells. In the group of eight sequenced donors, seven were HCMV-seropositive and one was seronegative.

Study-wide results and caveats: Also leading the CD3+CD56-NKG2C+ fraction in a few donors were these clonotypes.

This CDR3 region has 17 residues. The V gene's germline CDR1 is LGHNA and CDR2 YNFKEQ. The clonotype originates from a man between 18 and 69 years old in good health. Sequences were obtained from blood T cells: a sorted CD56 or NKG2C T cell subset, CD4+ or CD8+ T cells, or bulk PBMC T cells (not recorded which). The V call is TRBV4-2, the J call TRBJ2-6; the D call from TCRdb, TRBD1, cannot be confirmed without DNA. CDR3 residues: CASSPRTGRSGANVLTF.